This TCR beta chain was retrieved from a study of T cell responses to AZD1222 COVID-19 vaccine (dated by TCRdb to about 2021). For the wider study: AZD1222 recipients given second doses at about 4 weeks or at about 12 weeks were pooled, since spike-specific TCR depth and breadth were not found to differ between the two schedules. TCR sequencing was performed for over 230 trial participants, of whom about 200 were given two doses of AZD1222 and approximately 26 were given two doses of MenACWY control vaccine. Trial participants were enrolled by age into subgroups of 18-55, 56-69 and 70-plus years, and around 150, 29 and 61 TCR-sequenced participants, respectively, were included in these subgroups.

Counted from cysteine to phenylalanine, this CDR3 has 14 amino acids. Left in the record is the CDR3 DNA by itself, 42 bases read in frame from the first base. The V end loses 1 base and the J end loses 12 bases, and a stretch of 18 bases separates them. Based on the germline V gene, the CDR1 and CDR2 sequences are SGHTA and FQGNSA. Study-wide conclusions, independent of this receptor: Epitopes outside the regions mutated in the B.1.351 and B.1.1.7 variants were reportedly recognized by nearly half of the unique spike-specific TCRs. A significant rise in spike-specific TCR breadth and depth was observed after two AZD1222 doses relative to day 0 and relative to MenACWY recipients. No day 14 peak-response samples were available, so repertoires were characterized only after the peak T cell response. Participants were mostly white British, with more females than males. The authors suggested clonal diversity may have been underestimated. The 56-69-year group was small, and its depth increase did not reach significance, likely because of low power. CD4 TCRs associated with the vaccine covered the entire spike protein, and the dominant responses were in regions 160-218 and 743-854. Conclusions about previously exposed vaccinees are limited, since just a handful of AZD1222 recipients were seropositive for SARS-CoV-2 at baseline.

Concerning this clone: The clone's antigen remains unknown. Base-call qualities are not available, and no considerably larger clone is one nucleotide away.

The CDR3 regions of human TCRbeta chains were analyzed by immunosequencing. In the authors' own workflow: Repertoire TCRs were matched against a reference library of SARS-CoV-2-specific TCRs generated with the MIRA antigen-specificity platform. Breadth was defined as the fraction of unique TCRs that were SARS-CoV-2-associated. Depth was defined as the fraction of total T cells that were SARS-CoV-2-associated. Using the MIRA data, each spike-specific TCR was mapped to the spike region that the TCR reacts to and placed in a CD4 or CD8 class. Log10-transformed breadth and depth values were compared by one-way ANOVA with Sidak's multiple comparisons tests. The table was pulled from immuneACCESS by TCRdb, which kept in-frame rearrangements only. Such tables lose some clones; where checked, under half of the loss comes from unresolved V genes, and the rest has no known cause. The V and J calls and the clone size are those of that table, but D and trimming were determined from the DNA. The sample profile shows some 130,000 clones; about 90% of them were found once. About 6% of the sample is in the top ten clones.

The time point label on this specimen signifies: baseline before first vaccination. Vaccinee samples came from UK trials COV001 and COV002, including a single-blind randomized controlled phase 2/3 trial of AZD1222 (ChAdOx1 nCoV-19) in healthy adults. For TCRbeta chain sequencing, PBMC samples were collected from trial participants at day 0 and at day 28 after the second dose. This TCR was recovered from an adult in good health. The sequenced sample was peripheral blood, obtained on day 0 of AZD1222 vaccination. The chain is assembled from TRBV7-2 and TRBJ1-1; TRBD1 is possibly the D segment (5 matching bases). The nucleotide sequence reads as follows: TGTGCCAGCAGCTTAGACAGGATTGGCTTTAGGTCTTTCTTT. It specifies CASSLDRIGFRSFF.